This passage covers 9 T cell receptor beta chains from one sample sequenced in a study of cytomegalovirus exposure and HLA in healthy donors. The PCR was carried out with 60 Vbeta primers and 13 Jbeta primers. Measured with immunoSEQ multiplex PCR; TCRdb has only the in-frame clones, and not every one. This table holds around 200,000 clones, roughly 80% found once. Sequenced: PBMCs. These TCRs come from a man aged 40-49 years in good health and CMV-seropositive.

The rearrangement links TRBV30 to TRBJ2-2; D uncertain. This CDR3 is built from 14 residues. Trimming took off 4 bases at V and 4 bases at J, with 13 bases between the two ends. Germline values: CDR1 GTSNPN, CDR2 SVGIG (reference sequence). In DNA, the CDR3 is TGTGCCTGGACTCTCGCGGCGAGCACCGGGGAGCTGTTTTTT. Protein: CAWTLAASTGELFF.

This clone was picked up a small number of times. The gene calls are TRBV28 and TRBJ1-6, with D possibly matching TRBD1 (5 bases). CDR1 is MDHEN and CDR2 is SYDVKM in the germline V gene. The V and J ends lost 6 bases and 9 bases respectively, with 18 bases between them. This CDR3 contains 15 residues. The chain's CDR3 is CASSRSEEGSSPLHF. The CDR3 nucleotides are TGTGCCAGCAGCCGATCAGAGGAGGGGAGTTCACCCCTCCACTTT.

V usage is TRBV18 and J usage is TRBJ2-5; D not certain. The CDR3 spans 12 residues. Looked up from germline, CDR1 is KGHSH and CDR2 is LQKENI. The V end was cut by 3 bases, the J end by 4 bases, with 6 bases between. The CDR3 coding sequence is TGTGCCAGCTCACCTTCCGTAGAGACCCAGTACTTC. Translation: CASSPSVETQYF.

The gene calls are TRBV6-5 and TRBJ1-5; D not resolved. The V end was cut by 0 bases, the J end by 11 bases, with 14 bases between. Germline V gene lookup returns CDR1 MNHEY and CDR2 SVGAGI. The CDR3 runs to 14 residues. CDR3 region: CASSYSGPGGSQHF. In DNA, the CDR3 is TGTGCCAGCAGTTACTCAGGGCCGGGCGGGTCCCAGCATTTT.

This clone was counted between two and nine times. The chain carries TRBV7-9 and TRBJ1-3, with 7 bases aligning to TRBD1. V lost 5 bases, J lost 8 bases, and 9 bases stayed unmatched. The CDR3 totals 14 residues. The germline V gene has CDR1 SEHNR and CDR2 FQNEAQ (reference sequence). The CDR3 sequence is CASSGDREGHTIYF. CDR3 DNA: TGTGCCAGCAGCGGGGACAGAGAAGGGCACACCATATATTTT.

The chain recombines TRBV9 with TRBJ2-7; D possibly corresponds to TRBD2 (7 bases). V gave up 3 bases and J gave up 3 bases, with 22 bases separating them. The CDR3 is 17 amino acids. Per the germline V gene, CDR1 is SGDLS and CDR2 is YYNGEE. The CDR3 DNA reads TGTGCCAGCAGCGGATGGGGGGGGCCCGGGGGGAACTACGAGCAGTACTTC. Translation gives CASSGWGGPGGNYEQYF. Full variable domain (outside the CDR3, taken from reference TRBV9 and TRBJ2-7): DSGVTQTPKHLITATGQRVTLRCSPRSGDLSVYWYQQSLDQGLQFLIQYYNGEERAKGNILERFSAQQFPDLHSELNLSSLELGDSALYFCASSGWGGPGGNYEQYFGPGTRLTVT.

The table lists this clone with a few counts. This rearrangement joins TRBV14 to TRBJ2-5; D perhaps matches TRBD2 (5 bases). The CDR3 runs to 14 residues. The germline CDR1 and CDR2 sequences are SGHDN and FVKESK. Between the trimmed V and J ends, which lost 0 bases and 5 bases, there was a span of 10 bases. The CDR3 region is CASSQESSWETQYF. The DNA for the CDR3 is TGTGCCAGCAGCCAAGAGTCTAGCTGGGAGACCCAGTACTTC.

DNA for the CDR3: TGTGCCAGCAGGGTTGAGCTAGCGGGGGCCCGACGGCAGTTCTTC. It encodes CASRVELAGARRQFF. The chain couples TRBV6-1 to TRBJ2-1, with 10 bases identical to TRBD2. CDR1 is MNHNS, CDR2 SASEGT, per germline. The V gene end was trimmed by 6 bases and the J gene end by 12 bases; junction bases not matched to a gene: 14. The CDR3 is 15 residues long.

The CDR3 reads CASRRGTGGRVGYGYTF. The CDR3 bases are TGTGCCAGCCGGAGGGGGACAGGGGGCAGAGTAGGCTATGGCTACACCTTC. The chain links TRBV2 to TRBJ1-2; 12 bases map to TRBD1. J was trimmed by 4 bases and V by 8 bases; bases with no gene match: 14. The germline CDR1 and CDR2 sequences are SNHLY and FYNNEI. This CDR3 has 17 amino acids.